This TCR beta chain was captured in a study of T cell changes during pregnancy in multiple sclerosis. The assay was immunoSEQ multiplex PCR, and TCRdb's table has in-frame clones only and misses some. The table records some 68,000 clones, about 91% of them present only once. This CDR3 has 16 residues. CDR1 is MRHNA and CDR2 is SNTAGT in the germline V gene. Unmatched junction bases numbered 10, after V lost 4 bases and J lost 7 bases. The V and J genes are TRBV6-4 and TRBJ1-1; TRBD1 agrees at 12 bases. This clonotype was obtained from a female donor in good health, enrolled as a control in a pregnancy study. The sequencing used peripheral blood, collected in the second trimester of pregnancy. The CDR3 DNA sequence: TGTGCCAGCAGTGCCGGGGGACAGGGGGCATTTGGTGAAGCTTTCTTT. As protein: CASSAGGQGAFGEAFF.